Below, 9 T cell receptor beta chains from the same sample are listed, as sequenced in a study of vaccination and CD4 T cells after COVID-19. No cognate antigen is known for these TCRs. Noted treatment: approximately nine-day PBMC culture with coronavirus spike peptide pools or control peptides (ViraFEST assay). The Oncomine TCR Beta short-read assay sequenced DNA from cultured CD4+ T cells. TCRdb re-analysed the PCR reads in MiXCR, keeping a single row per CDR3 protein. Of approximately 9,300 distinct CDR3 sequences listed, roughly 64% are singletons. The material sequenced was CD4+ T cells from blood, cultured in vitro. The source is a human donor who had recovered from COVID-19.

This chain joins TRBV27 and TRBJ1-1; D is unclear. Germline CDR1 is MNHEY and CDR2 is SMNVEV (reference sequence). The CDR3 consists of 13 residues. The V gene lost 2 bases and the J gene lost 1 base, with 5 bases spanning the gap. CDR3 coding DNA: TGTGCCAGCAGTTTAAAACAGAACACTGAAGCTTTCTTT. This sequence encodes CASSLKQNTEAFF.

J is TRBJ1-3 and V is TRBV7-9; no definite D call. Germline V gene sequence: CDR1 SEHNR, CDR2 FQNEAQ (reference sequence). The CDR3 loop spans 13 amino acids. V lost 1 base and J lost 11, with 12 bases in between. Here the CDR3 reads CASSLDSAVAIYF. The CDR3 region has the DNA TGTGCCAGCAGCTTAGATTCTGCGGTCGCCATATATTTT.

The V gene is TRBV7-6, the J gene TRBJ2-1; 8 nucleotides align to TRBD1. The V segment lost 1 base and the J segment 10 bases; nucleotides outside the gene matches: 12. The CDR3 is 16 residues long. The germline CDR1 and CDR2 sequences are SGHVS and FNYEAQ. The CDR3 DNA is TGTGCCAGCAGCTTAGGCCGGGACAGGAGAGACCCCGAGCAGTTCTTC. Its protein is CASSLGRDRRDPEQFF.

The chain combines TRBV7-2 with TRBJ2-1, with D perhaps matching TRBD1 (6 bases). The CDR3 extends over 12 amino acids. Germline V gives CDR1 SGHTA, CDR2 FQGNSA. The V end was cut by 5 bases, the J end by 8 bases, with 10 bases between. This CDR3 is CASSPHRDEQFF. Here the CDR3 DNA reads TGTGCCAGCAGCCCACACAGGGATGAGCAGTTCTTC. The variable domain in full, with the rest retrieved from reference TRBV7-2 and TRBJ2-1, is GAGVSQSPSNKVTEKGKDVELRCDPISGHTALYWYRQSLGQGLEFLIYFQGNSAPDKSGLPSDRFSAERTGGSVSTLTIQRTQQEDSAVYLCASSPHRDEQFFGPGTRLTVL.

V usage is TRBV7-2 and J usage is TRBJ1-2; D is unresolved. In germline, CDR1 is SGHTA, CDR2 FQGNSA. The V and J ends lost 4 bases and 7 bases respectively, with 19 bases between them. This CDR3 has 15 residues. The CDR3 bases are TGTGCCAGCAGCTCTAGGGATGGTAGAGTCTCTGGCTACACCTTC. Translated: CASSSRDGRVSGYTF.

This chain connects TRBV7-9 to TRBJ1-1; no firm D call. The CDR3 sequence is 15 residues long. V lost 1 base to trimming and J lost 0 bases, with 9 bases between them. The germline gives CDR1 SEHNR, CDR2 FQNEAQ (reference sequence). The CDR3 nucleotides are TGTGCCAGCAGCTTAGGGGCGCTAATGAACACTGAAGCTTTCTTT. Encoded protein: CASSLGALMNTEAFF.

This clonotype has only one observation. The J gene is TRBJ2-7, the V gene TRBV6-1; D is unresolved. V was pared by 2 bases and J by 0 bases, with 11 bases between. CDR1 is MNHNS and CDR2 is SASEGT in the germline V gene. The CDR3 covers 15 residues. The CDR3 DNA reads TGTGCCAGCAGTGAAATAGCCTTGAGCTCCTACGAGCAGTACTTC. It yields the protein CASSEIALSSYEQYF.

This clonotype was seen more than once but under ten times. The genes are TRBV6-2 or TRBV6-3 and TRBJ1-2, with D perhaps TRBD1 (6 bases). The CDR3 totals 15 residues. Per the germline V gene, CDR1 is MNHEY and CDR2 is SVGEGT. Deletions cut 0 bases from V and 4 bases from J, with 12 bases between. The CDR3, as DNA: TGTGCCAGCAGTTACTCGAACGGGGGCGGCTATGGCTACACCTTC. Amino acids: CASSYSNGGGYGYTF.

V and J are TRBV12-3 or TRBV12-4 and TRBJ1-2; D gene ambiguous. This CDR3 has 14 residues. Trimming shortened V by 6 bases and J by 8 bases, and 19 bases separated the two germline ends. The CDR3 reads CASSLGMGSWGYTF. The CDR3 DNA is TGTGCCAGCAGCCTTGGGATGGGGAGCTGGGGCTACACCTTC.